This is a list of T cell receptor beta chains from one sample in a study of T cells in Graves' hyperthyroidism and ophthalmopathy. In TCRdb, the multiplex PCR reads were re-called with MiXCR into one record per CDR3 protein. The data hold roughly 380,000 distinct CDR3 sequences, with around an eighth observed a single time. Sequenced input: blood. These TCRs come from a man aged 30 to 39 with Graves' hyperthyroidism that later progressed to Graves' ophthalmopathy. CDR3s include the opening cysteine and the closing phenylalanine or tryptophan. The order of the fields is J gene, V gene, clone size, CDR3 protein. Some rows have no size entry. The others give once, few or many, or a class for an expanded clone.

>TRBJ2-3|TRBV6-1|-
CASSPLRGAFTDTQYF
>TRBJ1-2|TRBV18|-
CASSPLLELNYGYTF
>TRBJ2-5|TRBV2|many
CASNRQTQETQYF
>TRBJ1-2|TRBV9|few
CASSVSFPDRDYGYTF
>TRBJ2-3|TRBV9|many
CASSVGSGGGDTQYF
>TRBJ1-5|TRBV12-3/TRBV12-4|many
CASSYTGGNQPQHF
>TRBJ2-7|TRBV13|few
CASSFSDRDSYEQYF
>TRBJ1-1|TRBV5-8|many
CASSLGQAEAFF
>TRBJ1-6|TRBV2|many
CASTGASSPLHF
>TRBJ2-7|TRBV5-4|few
CASSLGQLSYEQYF
>TRBJ1-1|TRBV14|few
CASSQTLFTEAFF
>TRBJ1-4|TRBV11-2|many
CASSFTAINEKLFF
>TRBJ2-1|TRBV20-1|many
CSAGVFNNEQFF
>TRBJ2-1|TRBV12-3/TRBV12-4|few
CASSLTSGGLNEQFF
>TRBJ2-1|TRBV11-3|few
CASNISPSGGYEQFF
>TRBJ1-6|TRBV30|few
CAWAQTSWASPLHF
>TRBJ1-5|TRBV18|-
CASSEDRGLNQPQHF
>TRBJ2-6|TRBV19|few
CASTSVRDGANVLTF
>TRBJ1-6|TRBV5-1|few
CASREGPDSPLHF
>TRBJ2-2|TRBV28|many
CASRPTPGRTGELFF
>TRBJ1-5|TRBV4-1|few
CASSQLPGGRQPQHF
>TRBJ2-1|TRBV6-1|few
CASSHRTGSYNEQFF
>TRBJ1-2|TRBV9|many
CASTLGQAHGYTF
>TRBJ2-5|TRBV6-1|many
CASTRLEFQETQYF
>TRBJ1-2|TRBV6-1|many
CASSATRTGTNGYTF
>TRBJ2-3|TRBV6-6|few
CASSYLQPRSTDTQYF
>TRBJ1-1|TRBV19|-
CASKELRRTEAFF
>TRBJ2-2|TRBV6-1|many
CAMRDRGRNTGELFF
>TRBJ1-3|TRBV11-2|few
CASRSSGGGRSLSGNTIYF
>TRBJ2-5|TRBV10-3|few
CAISEGGRESETQYF
>TRBJ1-2|TRBV28|many
CASSFTNYGYTF
>TRBJ1-1|TRBV12-3/TRBV12-4|many
CASSSRGEYITEAFF
>TRBJ1-5|TRBV6-1|-
CASRPTDSSNQPQHF
>TRBJ1-1|TRBV28|few
CASSLPVTEAFF
>TRBJ2-1|TRBV7-3|-
CASSWDTSSYNEQFF
>TRBJ2-5|TRBV5-1|many
CASVRGGGLETQYF
>TRBJ1-1|TRBV2|many
CASIERGVEAFF
>TRBJ2-1|TRBV12-3/TRBV12-4|few
CASSLRSAGATHEQFF
>TRBJ2-5|TRBV9|-
CASSEHKYQETQYF
>TRBJ2-7|TRBV29-1|-
CSVQAGGPYEQYF
>TRBJ1-3|TRBV20-1|many
CSARDTHRSGNTIYF